What follows are 5 T cell receptor beta chains derived from one specimen sequenced in a study of blood T cell repertoires in COVID-19. Repertoires were generated with immunoSEQ multiplex PCR, while TCRdb's copy carries only in-frame clones and drops some. The data contain nearly 90,000 clones, about 91% of them singletons. The sequencing input was peripheral blood. The receptors come from a man between 60 and 70 years old with acute or convalescent COVID-19.

The rearrangement links TRBV3-1 (or the pseudogene TRBV3-2) to TRBJ1-6; D gene ambiguous. Germline CDR1 LGHDT, CDR2 YNNKEL (reference sequence). With 0 bases removed from V and 6 bases from J, the gap between germline ends came to 9 bases. The CDR3 has 15 amino acids. The CDR3 sequence: CASSQDLAANSPLHF. CDR3 in DNA: TGTGCCAGCAGCCAAGATCTAGCAGCTAATTCACCCCTCCACTTT.

The chain carries TRBV7-3 and TRBJ1-2; D uncertain. The CDR3 is made up of 12 amino acids. V lost 2 bases, J lost 5 bases, and 6 bases lay in between. Germline CDR1 reads SGHTA; CDR2 reads FQGTGA. CDR3 DNA: TGTGCCAGCAGCTTAGAGGGTTATGGCTACACCTTC. Protein sequence: CASSLEGYGYTF. The full variable domain, its missing parts supplied by reference TRBV7-3 and TRBJ1-2, is GAGVSQTPSNKVTEKGKYVELRCDPISGHTALYWYRQSLGQGPEFLIYFQGTGAADDSGLPNDRFFAVRPEGSVSTLKIQRTERGDSAVYLCASSLEGYGYTFGSGTRLTVV.

The chain is built from TRBV5-4 and TRBJ1-2; the D gene is possibly TRBD1 (6 bases). Looked up from germline, CDR1 is SGHNT and CDR2 is YYREEE (reference sequence). The V gene lost 2 bases and the J gene lost 7 bases, with 9 bases spanning the gap. There are 12 residues in the CDR3. CDR3 coding DNA: TGTGCCAGCAGCTTTCAGGGGCTTGGCTACACCTTC. It codes for CASSFQGLGYTF.

J is TRBJ2-7 and V is TRBV12-3 or TRBV12-4, with D unresolved. V was shortened by 3 bases and J by 6 bases, with 9 bases between the two germline ends. The length of the CDR3 is 12 residues. CDR3 residues: CASSFQVSEQYF. The CDR3 bases are TGTGCCAGCAGTTTCCAGGTTAGCGAGCAGTACTTC.

The genes are TRBV10-1 and TRBJ1-1, with a weak D call TRBD1 (6 bases). The length of the CDR3 is 14 residues. Trimming cost V 0 bases and J 4 bases, with 9 bases left between them. The germline gives CDR1 WNHNN, CDR2 SYGVQD (reference sequence). Here the CDR3 DNA reads TGCGCCAGCAGTGAGTCGCTGGGGGCCACTGAAGCTTTCTTT. Its translation: CASSESLGATEAFF.